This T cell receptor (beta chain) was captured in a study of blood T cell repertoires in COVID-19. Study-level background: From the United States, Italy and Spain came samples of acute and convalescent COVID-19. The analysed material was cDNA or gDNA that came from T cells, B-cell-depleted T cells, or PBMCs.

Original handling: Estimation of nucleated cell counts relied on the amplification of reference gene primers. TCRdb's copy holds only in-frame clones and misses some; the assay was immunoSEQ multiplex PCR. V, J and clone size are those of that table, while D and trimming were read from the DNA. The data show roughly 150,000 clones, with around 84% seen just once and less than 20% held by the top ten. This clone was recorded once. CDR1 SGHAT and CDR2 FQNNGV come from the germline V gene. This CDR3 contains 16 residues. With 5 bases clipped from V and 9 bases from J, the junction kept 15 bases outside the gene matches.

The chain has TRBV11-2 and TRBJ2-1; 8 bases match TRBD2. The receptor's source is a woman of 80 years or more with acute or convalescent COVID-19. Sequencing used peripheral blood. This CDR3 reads CASSPTGASGLVEQFF. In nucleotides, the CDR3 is TGTGCCAGCAGCCCGACCGGGGCTAGCGGGTTGGTTGAGCAGTTCTTC.